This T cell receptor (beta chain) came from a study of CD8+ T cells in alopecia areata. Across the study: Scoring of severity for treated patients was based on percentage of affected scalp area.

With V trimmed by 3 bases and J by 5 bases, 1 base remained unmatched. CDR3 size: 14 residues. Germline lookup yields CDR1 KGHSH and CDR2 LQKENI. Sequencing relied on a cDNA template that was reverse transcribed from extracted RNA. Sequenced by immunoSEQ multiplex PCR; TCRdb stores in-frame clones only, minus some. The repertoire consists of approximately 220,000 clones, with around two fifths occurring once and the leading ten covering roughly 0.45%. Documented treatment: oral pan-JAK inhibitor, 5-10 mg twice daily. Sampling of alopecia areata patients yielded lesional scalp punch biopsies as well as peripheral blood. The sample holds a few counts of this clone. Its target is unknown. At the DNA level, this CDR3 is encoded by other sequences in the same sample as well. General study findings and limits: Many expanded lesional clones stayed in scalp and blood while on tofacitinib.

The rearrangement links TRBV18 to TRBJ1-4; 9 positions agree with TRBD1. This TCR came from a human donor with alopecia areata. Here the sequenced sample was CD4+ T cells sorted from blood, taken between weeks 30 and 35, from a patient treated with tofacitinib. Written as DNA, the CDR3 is TGTGCCAGCTCACCCGGGACAGGGAATGAAAAACTGTTTTTT. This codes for CASSPGTGNEKLFF.